The clone carrying this T cell receptor (beta chain) was seen more than once but under ten times. The entry originates in a study of blood T cell repertoires in COVID-19. TCRdb's table, derived via immunoSEQ multiplex PCR, lists solely in-frame clones and lacks some. The profile shows 200,000 to 250,000 clones, roughly 89% of them singletons. Trimming stripped 7 bases from V and 6 bases from J, with 10 bases between. CDR1 is SNHLY, CDR2 FYNNEI, per germline. The CDR3 runs to 11 residues. Material for sequencing was peripheral blood. This clonotype originated in a man in his sixties who had recovered from COVID-19. The V call is TRBV2, the J call TRBJ2-7; D call uncertain. In nucleotides, the CDR3 is TGTGCCAGCAACCTATACGGCGAGCAGTACTTC. Translated: CASNLYGEQYF.